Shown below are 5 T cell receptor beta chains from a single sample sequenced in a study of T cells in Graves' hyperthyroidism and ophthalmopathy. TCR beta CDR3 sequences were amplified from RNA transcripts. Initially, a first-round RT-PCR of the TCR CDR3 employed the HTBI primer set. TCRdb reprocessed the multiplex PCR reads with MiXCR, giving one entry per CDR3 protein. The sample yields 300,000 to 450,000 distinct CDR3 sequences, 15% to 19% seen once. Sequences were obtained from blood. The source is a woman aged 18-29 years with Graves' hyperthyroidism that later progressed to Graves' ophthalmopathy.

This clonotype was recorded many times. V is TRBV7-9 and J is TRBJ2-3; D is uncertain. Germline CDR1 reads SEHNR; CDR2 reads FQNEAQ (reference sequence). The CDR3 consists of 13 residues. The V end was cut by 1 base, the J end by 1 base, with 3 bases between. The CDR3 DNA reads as TGTGCCAGCAGCTTAGTTGGCACAGATACGCAGTATTTT. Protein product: CASSLVGTDTQYF.

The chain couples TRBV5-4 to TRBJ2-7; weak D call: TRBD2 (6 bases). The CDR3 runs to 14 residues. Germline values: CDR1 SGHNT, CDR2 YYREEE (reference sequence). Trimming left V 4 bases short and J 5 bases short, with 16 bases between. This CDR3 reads CASSHIQTSHEQYF. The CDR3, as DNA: TGTGCCAGCAGCCATATTCAGACTAGTCACGAGCAGTACTTC.

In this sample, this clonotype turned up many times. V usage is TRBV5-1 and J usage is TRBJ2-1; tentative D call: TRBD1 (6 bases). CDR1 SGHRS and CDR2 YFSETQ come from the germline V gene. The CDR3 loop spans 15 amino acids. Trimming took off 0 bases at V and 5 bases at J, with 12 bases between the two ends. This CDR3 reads CASSLATGTHNEQFF. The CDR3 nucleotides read TGCGCCAGCAGCTTGGCGACCGGGACACACAATGAGCAGTTCTTC.

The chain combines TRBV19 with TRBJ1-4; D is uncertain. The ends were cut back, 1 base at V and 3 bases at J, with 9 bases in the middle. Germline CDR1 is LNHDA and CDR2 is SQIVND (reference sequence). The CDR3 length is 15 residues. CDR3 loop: CASSIVGVANEKLFF. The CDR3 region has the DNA TGTGCCAGTAGTATAGTTGGGGTAGCTAATGAAAAACTGTTTTTT.

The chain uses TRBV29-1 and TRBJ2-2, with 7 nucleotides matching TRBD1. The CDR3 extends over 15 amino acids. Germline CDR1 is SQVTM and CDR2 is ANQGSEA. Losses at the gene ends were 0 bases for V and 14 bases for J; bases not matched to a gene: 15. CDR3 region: CSVEDVWDEQGKLFF. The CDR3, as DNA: TGCAGCGTTGAAGATGTTTGGGACGAACAGGGGAAACTGTTTTTT.